This T cell receptor (beta chain) was observed in a study of cytomegalovirus exposure and HLA in healthy donors. Findings and limits, study-wide: After further analysis at a later stage, 16,951 TCR beta sequences were associated with HLA alleles at 0.05 false discovery rate. Altogether, 160 or so TCR beta chains were recorded as cytomegalovirus-associated. As a later analysis revealed, most CMV-associated TCR beta chains appeared HLA-restricted.

Everyone who donated was a healthy bone marrow donor. PCR involved 60 Vbeta and 13 Jbeta primers. Assay used: immunoSEQ multiplex PCR; TCRdb lists only in-frame clones, some missing. This table holds about 160,000 clones, 70% to 85% found once. On this clone: Its specificity is unknown.

Germline CDR1 MNHEY, CDR2 SMNVEV (reference sequence). J lost 2 bases, V lost 5 bases, and 6 bases had no gene match. The CDR3 spans 15 residues. The receptor was derived from a man younger than 45 in good health and CMV-seropositive. The chain joins TRBV27 to TRBJ1-2, with 9 bases fitting TRBD1. The sequenced sample was PBMCs. The DNA for the CDR3 is TGTGCCAGCAGTCAAGCCGGGACAGGGAACTATGGCTACACCTTC. As protein: CASSQAGTGNYGYTF.